These T cell receptor beta chains were read from a single sample in a study of T cells in Graves' hyperthyroidism and ophthalmopathy. TCRdb reprocessed the multiplex PCR reads with MiXCR, giving one entry per CDR3 protein. The data contain roughly 500,000 distinct CDR3 sequences, about 46% of them singletons. Material: peripheral blood or thyroid tissue (not recorded which). The receptors derive from an adult woman with Graves' disease, either hyperthyroidism or ophthalmopathy (not recorded which). Both conserved end residues are trimmed from each CDR3. Each record gives: D gene, V gene, CDR3 protein. A D gene is named only where the DNA matches it firmly.

>-|TRBV7-2
ASSLAVAGTNEKLF
>-|TRBV2
ASRVGGGNTEAF
>-|TRBV29-1
SVEDSRY
>-|TRBV7-2
ASSLIKGVNVLT
>-|TRBV5-1
ASFGTGELF
>-|TRBV7-3
ASSLDSDSPLH
>-|TRBV5-5
ASSLGTSSAGNTIY
>TRBD2|TRBV7-4
ASSLLRGSGGRGTQY
>TRBD1|TRBV7-2
ASSPRDRGRADQPQH
>-|TRBV29-1
SVVSGSSYGYT
>TRBD1|TRBV7-9
ASSRETGDGYT
>-|TRBV27
ASSSIGEPQH
>-|TRBV6-5
ASSPTMDSPLH
>TRBD2|TRBV29-1
SGTSGRGETQY
>-|TRBV29-1
SVEAGQTKETQY
>-|TRBV2
ASGPYASYEQY
>-|TRBV19
ATLGRPYGYT
>TRBD1|TRBV29-1
SAGGAGGVYEQY
>-|TRBV7-2
ASSSHGENTGELS
>TRBD2|TRBV11-2
ASIGTSGGETQY
>-|TRBV12-3/TRBV12-4
ASSNHPTTENTEAF
>TRBD1|TRBV6-5
ASSYLGGVGYT
>TRBD1|TRBV10-3
AISEMDRGYEQY
>-|TRBV15
ATSREIMTGSEQY
>-|TRBV5-1
ASSLGSSNTEAF
>TRBD1|TRBV20-1
SAWGQGMSGANVLT
>TRBD1|TRBV13
ASSSTDRGEQY
>TRBD1|TRBV7-2
ASTLFPGQEAF
>TRBD2|TRBV7-2
ASSSETLAGGLEQY
>-|TRBV11-1
ASSTGSGLSYEQY
>-|TRBV5-1
ASSLAARTEAF
>TRBD1|TRBV29-1
SVSTGVSWSTEAF
>-|TRBV14
ASSQEPSGGSWREQY
>TRBD1|TRBV12-3/TRBV12-4
ASSATGQPYEQY
>TRBD1|TRBV28
ASSQGGEIGSPLH
>TRBD2|TRBV2
ASRASGSGNTGELF
>-|TRBV29-1
SVEVTRGSYEQY
>-|TRBV24-1
ATSAPTGPGETQY
>TRBD1|TRBV7-9
ASSLAVGTGSYEQY
>-|TRBV29-1
SVKIREYGYT